The TCR beta chain under discussion was sequenced for a study of cytomegalovirus exposure and HLA in healthy donors (dated by TCRdb to 2015 to 2018). General notes on the study: According to a later analysis, the 120 or so validation repertoires were produced on the same platform as the 600 to 850 repertoires of the first cohort. The study aimed to test whether cataloging public T cell receptors could reveal signatures of past pathogen exposure. To predict cytomegalovirus infection status, the study brought together high-throughput TCR immunosequencing, statistical association of individual TCRs with disease status, and machine learning. Along with the roughly 670-subject first cohort, a separate validation cohort of around 120 different subjects was used.

The donors were included in the validation cohort of approximately 130 subjects, a group kept apart from the roughly 670-subject first cohort. The investigation overall reported the following: The study listed 164 TCR beta chains as associated with cytomegalovirus. The classifier was reported to diagnose cytomegalovirus status with high specificity and sensitivity in both the original cohort and the validation cohort. Subsequent analysis determined that TCRs grouped into clusters in the first cohort also showed a tendency toward co-occurrence across the 130 or so validation repertoires, and approximately 94% of cluster scores exceeded 0. Most TCR sequences were observed very rarely across donors, whereas some public TCRs were present in many individuals. In vitro tests confirmed that a few of the cytomegalovirus-associated TCR beta chains recognize cytomegalovirus antigens. According to the authors, the approach could potentially be generalized to other disease states and immunological phenotypes. A later analysis had no HLA typing for the validation cohort, so co-occurrence there was scored across all 110 or so repertoires.

Receptors were amplified or captured by the immunoSEQ multiplex PCR assay. Under the source paper's analysis protocol: To diagnose cytomegalovirus status from the catalog of TCR beta chain sequences, a statistical classification framework was built. The source is immuneACCESS, and TCRdb retained only in-frame sequences with V and J called. Part of the clones is not carried over; for the studies checked, unresolved V genes explain less than half of this, and the remainder is unexplained. That table gives V, J and clone size, and the DNA gave D and trimming. This sample has under 250,000 clones in its table, and around 87% of those were observed once. The top ten constitute 2% to 2.5% of the sample. Details on this clone: No antigen is known for it. No much larger clonotype is one base removed from it; base qualities were not supplied.

From the germline V gene, CDR1 is MDHEN and CDR2 is SYDVKM. From the cysteine up to the phenylalanine, the CDR3 has a length of 15 residues. The DNA shown is the 45-base CDR3, in frame from base 1. V is pruned by 4 bases and J by 4 bases, leaving 9 bases of the junction without a gene match. The TCR was taken from a woman aged 18-29 years in good health and CMV-seropositive. Recombination joined TRBV28 with TRBJ2-5, and 7 junction bases match TRBD1. The sequenced sample was PBMCs. The DNA sequence reads TGTGCCAGCAGTTGGAGACAGGGCTTGCGAGAGACCCAGTACTTC. It translates to CASSWRQGLRETQYF.